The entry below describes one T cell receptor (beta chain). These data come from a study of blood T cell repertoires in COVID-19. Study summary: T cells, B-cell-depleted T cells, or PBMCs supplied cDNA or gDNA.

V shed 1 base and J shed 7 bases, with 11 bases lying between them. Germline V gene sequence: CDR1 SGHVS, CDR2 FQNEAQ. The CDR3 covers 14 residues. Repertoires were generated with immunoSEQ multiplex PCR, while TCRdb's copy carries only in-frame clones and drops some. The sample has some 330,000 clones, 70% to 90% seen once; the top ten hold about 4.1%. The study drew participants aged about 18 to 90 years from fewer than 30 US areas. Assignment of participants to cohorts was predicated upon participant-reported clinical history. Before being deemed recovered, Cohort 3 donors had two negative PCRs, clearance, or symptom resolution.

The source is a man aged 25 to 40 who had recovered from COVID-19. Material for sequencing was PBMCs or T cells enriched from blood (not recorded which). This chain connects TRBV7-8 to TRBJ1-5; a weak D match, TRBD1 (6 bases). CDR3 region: CASSLDRVGQPQHF. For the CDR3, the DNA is TGTGCCAGCAGCTTAGACAGGGTAGGACAGCCCCAGCATTTT.